This paragraph covers one T cell receptor beta chain sequence. The sample holds a few counts of this clone. What this receptor recognizes is not known. Base qualities are not recorded, but no much larger clone differs from it by a single base. This entry is derived from a study of blood T cell repertoires in COVID-19 (dated by TCRdb to about 2020). Study-wide context: Samples covering the acute and convalescent phases of COVID-19 were provided by collaborators in the United States, Italy and Spain. The repertoires were made available in a free public database intended to serve as a resource for research on the immune response to SARS-CoV-2. Subjects who had been exposed to COVID-19, were actively infected with it, or had recovered from it provided the deeply sampled blood TCRbeta repertoires that made up the dataset. The sample metadata nearly always contained a de-identified subject ID, COVID-19 status, age in years and sex. Where available, HLA class I and class II types were obtained from metadata supplied by the sample provider rather than from assay-based typing. Samples came from the ongoing ImmuneRACE study (first 160 participants) plus 1,254 subjects from 6 global collaborators. The prospective study material was composed of cDNA or gDNA derived from T cells, B-cell-depleted T cells, or PBMCs. Paper-wide results and their limitations: The quantity of clinical and demographic metadata differed by source and by participant and was supplied without curation.

V lost 4 bases and J lost 11 bases, and the count of bases not matched to a germline gene is 14. From the cysteine through the phenylalanine, the CDR3 covers 15 amino acids. Of all the DNA, just the CDR3 is kept, 45 bases in frame from base 1. The germline V gene (reference sequence) sets CDR1 to LGHDT and CDR2 to YNNKEL. Whole blood was collected in K2EDTA tubes by collaborating institutions according to the institutions' own protocols. For TCRbeta analysis, collaborators shipped samples as frozen whole blood, isolated PBMCs, or DNA extracted from either of those sample types. The immunoSEQ Assay, a bias-controlled multiplex PCR, was used to amplify TCRbeta CDR3 regions from genomic DNA. Per the source publication's procedure: The number of nucleated cells in each sample was estimated by amplification of reference gene primers within the assay. To quantify the absolute abundance of each unique TCRbeta CDR3 rearrangement, sequence reads were collapsed and filtered. For each sample, productive Simpson clonality was calculated by taking the square root of Simpson's diversity index across productive rearrangements. TCRdb stores this immuneACCESS table with in-frame sequences only. Part of the clones is absent; in the studies checked, under half of the shortfall reflects unresolved V genes, and no reason is known for the rest. Clonal size and the V and J genes are those of that table, whereas D and trimming came from the DNA. Within this sample are over 200,000 clones, with over 70% of them counted one time only. The ten largest account for 2.5% to 4% of the sample.

The clonotype was recovered from a woman older than 75 with acute or convalescent COVID-19. Sequenced input: peripheral blood. The rearranged segments are TRBV3-1 (or the pseudogene TRBV3-2) and TRBJ1-1, with 9 bases matching TRBD1. For the CDR3, the sequence is CASSPPAGTGLRAFF. The DNA reads as follows: TGTGCCAGCAGCCCGCCAGCCGGGACAGGGCTTCGGGCTTTCTTT.